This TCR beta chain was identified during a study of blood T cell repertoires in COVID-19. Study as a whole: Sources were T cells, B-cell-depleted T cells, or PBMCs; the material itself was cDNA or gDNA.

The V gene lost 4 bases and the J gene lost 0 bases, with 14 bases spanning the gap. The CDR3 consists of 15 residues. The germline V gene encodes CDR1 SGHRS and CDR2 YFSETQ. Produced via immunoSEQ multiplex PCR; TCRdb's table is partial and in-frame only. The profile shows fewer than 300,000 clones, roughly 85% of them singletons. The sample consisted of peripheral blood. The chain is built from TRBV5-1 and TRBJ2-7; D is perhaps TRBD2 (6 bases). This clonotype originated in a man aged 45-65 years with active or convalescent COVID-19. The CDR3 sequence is CASSRGGVSSYEQYF. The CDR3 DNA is TGCGCCAGCAGCCGCGGCGGGGTTAGCTCCTACGAGCAGTACTTC. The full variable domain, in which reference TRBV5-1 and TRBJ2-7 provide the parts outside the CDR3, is KAGVTQTPRYLIKTRGQQVTLSCSPISGHRSVSWYQQTPGQGLQFLFEYFSETQRNKGNFPGRFSGRQFSNSRSEMNVSTLELGDSALYLCASSRGGVSSYEQYFGPGTRLTVT.